The 6 T cell receptor beta chains below all came from one sample that was sequenced in a study of T cells in Graves' hyperthyroidism and ophthalmopathy. Amplification yielded TCR beta CDR3 regions, with RNA transcripts as the source. Carried out on the TCR CDR3, a first-round RT-PCR used the HTBI primer set. In TCRdb, the multiplex PCR reads were re-called with MiXCR into one record per CDR3 protein. The repertoire holds around 440,000 distinct CDR3 sequences, with approximately 15% as singletons. The specimen was blood. These receptors were collected from a woman between 18 and 29 years old with Graves' hyperthyroidism.

This clonotype was seen only a few times. The rearrangement links TRBV6-1 to TRBJ2-1; TRBD2 is a possible D gene (6 bases). The CDR3 sequence is 15 residues long. CDR1 and CDR2 (germline): MNHNS, SASEGT. Trimming cost V 1 base and J 7 bases, with 14 bases left between them. The CDR3 spells CASSEDGLNRNEQFF. The CDR3 DNA reads as TGTGCCAGCAGTGAAGACGGACTAAATAGGAATGAGCAGTTCTTC.

This clonotype was seen many times. This sequence joins TRBV2 and TRBJ2-1, with 8 bases fitting TRBD1. Germline loops: CDR1 SNHLY, CDR2 FYNNEI. The CDR3 has 13 amino acids. Trimming at V came to 5 bases and at J to 9 bases, leaving 6 bases not matched to a gene. The chain's CDR3 is CASSLTGGSEQFF. Written as DNA, the CDR3 is TGTGCCAGCAGTCTAACAGGGGGGAGTGAGCAGTTCTTC. Full variable domain (remainder filled in from reference TRBV2 and TRBJ2-1): EPEVTQTPSHQVTQMGQEVILRCVPISNHLYFYWYRQILGQKVEFLVSFYNNEISEKSEIFDDQFSVERPDGSNFTLKIRSTKLEDSAMYFCASSLTGGSEQFFGPGTRLTVL.

About this clonotype: Since a much larger clone is just one base distant, this may be a read error. The chain links TRBV7-3 to TRBJ2-5; TRBD1 matches 7 bases. The CDR3 consists of 18 residues. Germline V gene data show CDR1 as SGHTA and CDR2 as FQGTGA. J was trimmed by 0 bases and V by 5 bases; bases with no gene match: 15. The DNA for the CDR3 is TGTGCCAGCAGCCCGGGGAGAGGTAGCAGGGGGTACCAAGAGACCCAGTACTTC. It codes for CASSPGRGSRGYQETQYF.

This clonotype was observed at least ten times. The chain joins TRBV2 to TRBJ2-1, with D tentatively TRBD2 (6 bases). The germline gives CDR1 SNHLY, CDR2 FYNNEI. This CDR3 is built from 12 residues. V was shortened by 6 bases and J by 10 bases, with 13 bases between the two germline ends. DNA of the CDR3: TGTGCCAGCAGCGTCGGGAGCGGGGAGCAGTTCTTC. Protein: CASSVGSGEQFF. The variable domain in full, with the rest retrieved from reference TRBV2 and TRBJ2-1, is EPEVTQTPSHQVTQMGQEVILRCVPISNHLYFYWYRQILGQKVEFLVSFYNNEISEKSEIFDDQFSVERPDGSNFTLKIRSTKLEDSAMYFCASSVGSGEQFFGPGTRLTVL.

This clonotype has a count of ten or more. The V gene is TRBV11-3, the J gene TRBJ2-3, with 9 bases aligning to TRBD2. Germline CDR1 is SGHNT and CDR2 is YENEEA. The CDR3 is made up of 15 amino acids. Trimming cost V 5 bases and J 5 bases; bases outside gene matches: 8. The CDR3 DNA follows: TGTGCCAGCAGCGGACAGGCGGGAGGGGGAGATACGCAGTATTTT. This encodes CASSGQAGGGDTQYF.

In its sample, this clonotype was seen many times. CDR3 in amino acids: CASRTGTSGPYEQYF. The DNA for the CDR3 is TGTGCCAGCAGAACCGGGACTAGCGGCCCCTACGAGCAGTACTTC. The rearrangement uses TRBV7-2 and TRBJ2-7; 11 bases map to TRBD2. Germline loops: CDR1 SGHTA, CDR2 FQGNSA. The CDR3 totals 15 residues. Trimming removed 6 bases from V and 2 bases from J; junction bases left unmatched: 6.